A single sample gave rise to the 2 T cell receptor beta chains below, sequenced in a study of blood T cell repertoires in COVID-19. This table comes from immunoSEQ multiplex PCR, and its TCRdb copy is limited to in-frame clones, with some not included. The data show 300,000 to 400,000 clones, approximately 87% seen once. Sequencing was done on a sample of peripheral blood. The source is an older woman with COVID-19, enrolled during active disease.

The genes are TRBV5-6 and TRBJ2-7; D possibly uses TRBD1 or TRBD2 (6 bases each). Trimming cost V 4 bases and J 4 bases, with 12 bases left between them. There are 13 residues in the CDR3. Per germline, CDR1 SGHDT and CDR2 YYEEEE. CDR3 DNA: TGTGCCAGCAGCCTGGGGGGCCCTTACGAGCAGTACTTC. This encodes CASSLGGPYEQYF.

The CDR3 is CASSESGPNQPQHF. The CDR3 DNA reads TGCGCCAGCAGTGAATCAGGTCCCAATCAGCCCCAGCATTTT. The rearrangement joins TRBV10-2 to TRBJ1-5; D is ambiguous. CDR3 length: 14 residues. Germline CDR1 WSHSY, CDR2 SAAADI. V was shortened by 3 bases and J by 3 bases, with 9 bases between the two germline ends.